One and the same sample provided the 5 T cell receptor beta chains below, sequenced in a study of T cells after yellow fever vaccination. TCRdb passed the 5' RACE reads through MiXCR, listing each CDR3 protein once. The table includes some 69,000 distinct CDR3 sequences, 5.5% to 7.5% detected once. Sequencing used CD4+ T cells sorted from PBMCs, obtained roughly 14 days after the first yellow fever vaccination. The receptors come from a man between 18 and 29 years old who received the YFV17D yellow fever vaccine.

In its sample, this clonotype was seen many times. The chain carries TRBV5-4 and TRBJ2-3; no clear D gene. V gave up 0 bases and J gave up 2 bases, with 10 bases separating them. This CDR3 contains 15 residues. Germline CDR1 and CDR2: SGHNT and YYREEE (reference sequence). DNA for the CDR3: TGTGCCAGCAGCTTGGCGTCTACCCACACAGATACGCAGTATTTT. Translated, it gives CASSLASTHTDTQYF.

In its sample, this clonotype was seen many times. The chain uses TRBV29-1 and TRBJ2-5, with TRBD2 matching 10 bases. Germline CDR1 reads SQVTM; CDR2 reads ANQGSEA. The CDR3 covers 16 residues. The V gene end was trimmed by 3 bases and the J gene end by 5 bases; junction bases not matched to a gene: 12. The CDR3 nucleotides read TGCAGCGTTGACGTGGAGCGGGGGGGCCTTGATGAGACCCAGTACTTC. Translation gives CSVDVERGGLDETQYF.

This clonotype was seen many times. The rearrangement uses TRBV12-3 or TRBV12-4 and TRBJ2-7, with a possible D match to TRBD1 (6 bases). V lost 5 bases and J 5 bases, leaving 13 bases between the germline ends. This CDR3 region has 13 residues. CDR3 sequence (DNA): TGTGCCAGCAGTCGACAGGCCACCGACGAGCAGTACGTC. Translation: CASSRQATDEQYV.

This clonotype was counted at least ten times. The CDR3 spells CATSDQGTRANTGELFF. The DNA of the CDR3 is TGTGCCACCAGTGATCAGGGGACGAGAGCGAACACCGGGGAGCTGTTTTTT. V and J are TRBV24-1 and TRBJ2-2, with D perhaps TRBD1 (6 bases). CDR3 length equals 17 residues. The V gene's germline CDR1 is KGHDR and CDR2 SFDVKD. Trimming removed 3 bases at V and 0 bases at J, with 13 bases between.

This clonotype was detected only a few times. The chain recombines TRBV5-1 with TRBJ2-2, with D possibly being TRBD1 or TRBD2 (5 bases each). The germline gives CDR1 SGHRS, CDR2 YFSETQ. This CDR3 has 15 residues. The V and J ends lost 3 bases and 0 bases respectively, with 9 bases between them. As DNA, the CDR3 is TGCGCCAGCAGCTGGGGGACCGCGAACACCGGGGAGCTGTTTTTT. It specifies CASSWGTANTGELFF.